Listed below are T cell receptor beta chains from one sample, sequenced in a study of blood T cell repertoires in COVID-19. Sequencing was performed with immunoSEQ multiplex PCR; in TCRdb, only in-frame clones are kept and a portion is missing. The data hold about 280,000 clones, with 75% to 90% observed a single time. Sequencing was performed on PBMCs or T cells enriched from blood (not recorded which). All receptors come from a woman in her fifties or sixties who had recovered from COVID-19. The CDR3 runs from the conserved cysteine through the conserved F or W. Fields, in order: J gene, V gene, CDR3 protein.

j_gene: TRBJ2-7
v_gene: TRBV29-1
CDR3aa: CSARSGESYEQYF

j_gene: TRBJ2-7
v_gene: TRBV7-9
CDR3aa: CASSPPDSSYEQYF

j_gene: TRBJ2-5
v_gene: TRBV19
CDR3aa: CASSTRTGSETQYF

j_gene: TRBJ2-2
v_gene: TRBV5-5
CDR3aa: CASSLWGGNTGELFF

j_gene: TRBJ2-5
v_gene: TRBV2
CDR3aa: CASFSGGKETQYF

j_gene: TRBJ2-5
v_gene: TRBV5-1
CDR3aa: CASSFTGGPQETQYF

j_gene: TRBJ2-7
v_gene: TRBV18
CDR3aa: CASSPGTGFGEQYF

j_gene: TRBJ1-5
v_gene: TRBV6-2/TRBV6-3
CDR3aa: CASSGQTARNQPQHF

j_gene: TRBJ2-3
v_gene: TRBV9
CDR3aa: CASSVAEGTDTQYF

j_gene: TRBJ1-2
v_gene: TRBV19
CDR3aa: CASSLSGVSGYTF

j_gene: TRBJ2-2
v_gene: TRBV28
CDR3aa: CASSSPAGQGTGELFF

j_gene: TRBJ2-2
v_gene: TRBV6-5
CDR3aa: CASSDRANTGELFF

j_gene: TRBJ2-3
v_gene: TRBV6-5
CDR3aa: CASSPLANSDTQYF

j_gene: TRBJ1-2
v_gene: TRBV29-1
CDR3aa: CSVADSSYTF

j_gene: TRBJ2-5
v_gene: TRBV4-2
CDR3aa: CASSQVRRGGGETQYF

j_gene: TRBJ1-2
v_gene: TRBV28
CDR3aa: CASSPPDSRPKQQGYTF

j_gene: TRBJ2-3
v_gene: TRBV5-1
CDR3aa: CASSFSGRTDTQYF